Shown below are 16 T cell receptor beta chains from a single sample sequenced in a study of OX40 agonist ivuxolimab in advanced cancers. Using immunoSEQ multiplex PCR, the repertoire was profiled, and TCRdb retains in-frame clones only, with some absent. The profile shows roughly 69,000 clones, almost 85% of them singletons. The sample here was CD4+ or CD8+ T cells sorted from blood, taken in a trial of the OX40 agonist ivuxolimab. Receptor source: an adult with an advanced solid tumor such as melanoma, head and neck, liver or kidney cancer.

The V call is TRBV13, the J call TRBJ2-5; possible D gene TRBD2, 6 bases. The CDR3 is 14 amino acids. V was trimmed by 1 base and J by 2 bases, leaving 8 bases between them. From germline, CDR1 is PRHDT and CDR2 FYEKMQ (reference sequence). The DNA of the CDR3 is TGTGCCAGCAGCTTAGTAGCGGAACAAGAGACCCAGTACTTC. As protein: CASSLVAEQETQYF.

This clone was seen once. The rearrangement joins TRBV7-3 to TRBJ1-5, with D perhaps TRBD1 (5 bases). Germline V lookup: CDR1 SGHTA, CDR2 FQGTGA. With 5 bases removed from V and 6 bases from J, the gap between germline ends came to 11 bases. This CDR3 has 13 amino acids. The CDR3 DNA is TGTGCCAGCAGCGGAGGGGTTGGTCAGCCCCAGCATTTT. It encodes CASSGGVGQPQHF.

This rearrangement joins TRBV7-9 to TRBJ1-1; TRBD1 might be the D (5 bases). Germline-derived CDR1 and CDR2 are SEHNR and FQNEAQ (reference sequence). The V gene lost 5 bases and the J gene lost 3 bases, with 13 bases spanning the gap. This CDR3 is built from 14 residues. In DNA, the CDR3 is TGTGCCAGCAGCCGCGGGACGGCCTACACTGAAGCTTTCTTT. It yields the protein CASSRGTAYTEAFF. Complete variable domain (other parts from reference TRBV7-9 and TRBJ1-1): DTGVSQNPRHKITKRGQNVTFRCDPISEHNRLYWYRQTLGQGPEFLTYFQNEAQLEKSRLLSDRFSAERPKGSFSTLEIQRTEQGDSAMYLCASSRGTAYTEAFFGQGTRLTVV.

The CDR3 coding sequence is TGTGCCAGCAGCTTAGGGACGGTTAAAGAGACCCAGTACTTC. Translated, it gives CASSLGTVKETQYF. This sequence joins TRBV7-2 and TRBJ2-5, with unresolved D. Trimming shortened V by 1 base and J by 3 bases, and 9 bases separated the two germline ends. The CDR3 runs to 14 residues. Germline V CDR1 and CDR2: SGHTA, FQGNSA.

The genes are TRBV10-1 and TRBJ2-4; D ambiguous. Trimming stripped 0 bases from V and 11 bases from J, with 8 bases between. Germline V gives CDR1 WNHNN, CDR2 SYGVQD (reference sequence). CDR3 size: 12 residues. The CDR3 loop is CASSESEKVQYF. DNA of the CDR3: TGCGCCAGCAGTGAGTCCGAAAAGGTTCAGTACTTC.

The rearrangement uses TRBV29-1 and TRBJ2-1; no clear D. Trimming cost V 3 bases and J 3 bases, with 9 bases left between them. The CDR3 spans 13 residues. Germline CDR1 and CDR2: SQVTM and ANQGSEA. The CDR3 nucleotides are TGCAGCGTTGAGGGCAGGAGCTACAATGAGCAGTTCTTC. This codes for CSVEGRSYNEQFF.

V is TRBV19 and J is TRBJ2-1, with 11 bases that match TRBD2. With 1 base clipped from V and 9 bases from J, the junction kept 5 bases outside the gene matches. This CDR3 comprises 15 residues. Germline CDR1 reads LNHDA; CDR2 reads SQIVND (reference sequence). The CDR3 region has the DNA TGTGCCAGTAGTATAGGTAGCGGGAGGGACACTGAGCAGTTCTTC. It translates to CASSIGSGRDTEQFF.

This rearrangement joins TRBV14 to TRBJ2-7; 7 bases fit TRBD1. This CDR3 has 15 amino acids. V shed 5 bases, J shed 3 bases, and the junction held 10 bases outside the gene matches. Germline CDR1 and CDR2: SGHDN and FVKESK. CDR3 sequence reads: CASSATGTVFYEQYF. The CDR3 DNA follows: TGTGCCAGCAGCGCTACCGGGACAGTGTTCTACGAGCAGTACTTC.

This clone was counted a single time. This sequence joins TRBV7-9 and TRBJ2-7; the D is unclear. V gave up 3 bases and J gave up 3 bases, with 6 bases separating them. CDR1 and CDR2 (germline): SEHNR, FQNEAQ (reference sequence). The CDR3 consists of 12 residues. CDR3 protein: CASSFVVYEQYF. The CDR3 coding sequence is TGTGCCAGCAGCTTTGTCGTCTACGAGCAGTACTTC.

In this sample, this clone is medium-sized (0.01 to 0.1%). CDR3 region: CASSVRRGDANTGELFF. As DNA, the CDR3 is TGTGCCAGCAGCGTAAGACGGGGGGACGCGAACACCGGGGAGCTGTTTTTT. The chain carries TRBV9 and TRBJ2-2; 7 bases are shared with TRBD2. The CDR3 contains 17 residues. The germline V gene encodes CDR1 SGDLS and CDR2 YYNGEE. V trimming: 1 base; J trimming: 0 bases; junction bases outside the gene matches: 6.

V usage is TRBV15 and J usage is TRBJ1-2, with D perhaps matching TRBD1 (5 bases). Trimming left V 1 base short and J 2 bases short, with 11 bases between. The CDR3 runs to 15 residues. The germline gives CDR1 LNHNV, CDR2 YYDKDF (reference sequence). The CDR3 nucleotides are TGTGCCACCAGCAGAGTTCGTGACAGCAACTATGGCTACACCTTC. It specifies CATSRVRDSNYGYTF.

The chain has TRBV30 and TRBJ1-6; perhaps TRBD1 as D (5 bases). The germline V gene encodes CDR1 GTSNPN and CDR2 SVGIG (reference sequence). Trimming took 4 bases from V and 9 from J, leaving 10 bases between them. The CDR3 length is 12 residues. The CDR3 bases are TGTGCCTGGACAGGGACTAGTTCACCCCTCCACTTT. Translated, it gives CAWTGTSSPLHF.

The chain carries TRBV2 and TRBJ2-3; TRBD2 aligns across 12 bases. Germline CDR1 reads SNHLY; CDR2 reads FYNNEI. CDR3 length: 14 amino acids. V trimming: 8 bases; J trimming: 5 bases; junction bases outside the gene matches: 5. Written as DNA, the CDR3 is TGTGCCAGCGAGGGGGGACTAGCGGGAGATACGCAGTATTTT. Translation gives CASEGGLAGDTQYF. The variable domain in full, completed from reference TRBV2 and TRBJ2-3, reads EPEVTQTPSHQVTQMGQEVILRCVPISNHLYFYWYRQILGQKVEFLVSFYNNEISEKSEIFDDQFSVERPDGSNFTLKIRSTKLEDSAMYFCASEGGLAGDTQYFGPGTRLTVL.

The V and J genes are TRBV5-1 and TRBJ1-6; D not certain. Trimming shortened V by 0 bases and J by 10 bases, and 23 bases separated the two germline ends. Germline CDR1 SGHRS, CDR2 YFSETQ. CDR3 length: 18 amino acids. The CDR3 spells CASSLVSAVPGFGSPLHF. The CDR3 DNA is TGCGCCAGCAGCTTGGTGTCAGCCGTTCCGGGATTCGGCTCACCCCTCCACTTT.

In this sample, this clone turned up once. This chain joins TRBV5-4 and TRBJ2-1, with a weak D call TRBD1 (7 bases). The CDR3 has 15 residues. V lost 3 bases and J 6 bases, leaving 16 bases between the germline ends. Looked up from germline, CDR1 is SGHNT and CDR2 is YYREEE (reference sequence). In DNA form, the CDR3 reads TGTGCCAGCAGCTCCAGGGGGGTTTTTTTCAATGAGCAGTTCTTC. It encodes CASSSRGVFFNEQFF.

The chain recombines TRBV19 with TRBJ1-2; D perhaps matches TRBD1 (6 bases). Germline V gene data show CDR1 as LNHDA and CDR2 as SQIVND (reference sequence). V was cut by 10 bases and J by 5 bases, with 23 bases left in between. The CDR3 is 15 residues long. CDR3 protein: CATQRTATIEYGYTF. The CDR3 DNA reads as TGTGCCACACAAAGGACAGCAACCATAGAGTATGGCTACACCTTC.